Sequencing of this T cell receptor (beta chain) was carried out in a study of T cell clones after liver transplantation. V dropped 5 bases and J dropped 0 bases, with 10 bases sitting between them. The germline V gene encodes CDR1 KGHSH and CDR2 LQKENI. The CDR3 runs 14 residues. Assay used: immunoSEQ multiplex PCR; TCRdb lists only in-frame clones, some missing. The table records tens of thousands of clones, nearly 85% of them present only once. The specimen was CD4+ T cells from blood, collected around 42 months after liver transplant. The receptor was isolated from a human patient who received a liver transplant. These T cells may partly come from the graft donor. The chain links TRBV18 to TRBJ1-2; D unclear. CDR3 protein: CASSSSGTNYGYTF. For the CDR3, the DNA is TGTGCCAGCTCATCTTCCGGGACTAACTATGGCTACACCTTC.